These T cell receptor beta chains were read from a single sample in a study of cytomegalovirus exposure and HLA in healthy donors. Libraries were prepared by immunoSEQ multiplex PCR; TCRdb keeps only in-frame clonotypes and omits some of them. This table has roughly 110,000 clones, about 68% appearing once. Sequenced input: PBMCs. The receptors derive from a woman aged 40 to 55 in good health and CMV-seropositive. The CDR3 runs from the conserved cysteine through the conserved F or W. Each record gives: V gene, J gene, D gene, CDR3 protein, CDR3 DNA. A D gene is named only where the DNA matches it firmly.

TRBV29-1,TRBJ1-5,NA,CSVAGEGYNQPQHF,TGCAGCGTTGCGGGGGAGGGTTACAATCAGCCCCAGCATTTT
TRBV19,TRBJ1-2,TRBD1,CASSIWGTGGNYGYTF,TGTGCCAGTAGTATCTGGGGGACAGGGGGTAACTATGGCTACACCTTC
TRBV28,TRBJ1-6,NA,CASSRGGAINSPLHF,TGTGCCAGCAGTAGGGGAGGGGCCATTAATTCACCCCTCCACTTT
TRBV27,TRBJ2-7,NA,CASSFTGFGVYEQYF,TGTGCCAGCAGTTTCACAGGGTTTGGAGTCTACGAGCAGTACTTC
TRBV9,TRBJ2-7,NA,CASSVATTRSSYEQYF,TGTGCCAGCAGCGTAGCTACCACGAGATCCTCCTACGAGCAGTACTTC
TRBV2,TRBJ1-5,NA,CASSELGWEYSNQPQHF,TGTGCCAGCAGTGAACTTGGGTGGGAGTATAGCAATCAGCCCCAGCATTTT
TRBV6-9,TRBJ2-3,NA,CASSKNTSPRTDTQYF,TGTGCCAGCAGCAAGAACACAAGTCCTCGCACAGATACGCAGTATTTT
TRBV27,TRBJ1-5,TRBD1,CASSVTGGRGQPQHF,TGTGCCAGCAGTGTGACAGGGGGTAGGGGTCAGCCCCAGCATTTT
TRBV30,TRBJ1-1,TRBD1,CAWTGGFEAFF,TGTGCCTGGACAGGGGGCTTTGAAGCTTTCTTT
TRBV21-1,TRBJ1-1,NA,CASSKVSRVVLNTEAFF,TGTGCCAGCAGCAAAGTTTCCCGGGTGGTTTTGAACACTGAAGCTTTCTTT